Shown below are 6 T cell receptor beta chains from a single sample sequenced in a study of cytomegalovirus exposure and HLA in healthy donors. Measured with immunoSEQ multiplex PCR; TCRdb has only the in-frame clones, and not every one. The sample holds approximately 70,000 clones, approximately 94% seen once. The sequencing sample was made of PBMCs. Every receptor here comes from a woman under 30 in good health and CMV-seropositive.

The CDR3 DNA follows: TGTGCCAGCAGTTACCCGACAGGGTCTGGAAACACCATATATTTT. Its protein is CASSYPTGSGNTIYF. The chain has TRBV6-6 and TRBJ1-3; 7 bases map to TRBD1. Germline V gene sequence: CDR1 MNHNY, CDR2 SVGAGI (reference sequence). CDR3 length equals 15 residues. Trimming removed 2 bases from V and 1 base from J; junction bases left unmatched: 2.

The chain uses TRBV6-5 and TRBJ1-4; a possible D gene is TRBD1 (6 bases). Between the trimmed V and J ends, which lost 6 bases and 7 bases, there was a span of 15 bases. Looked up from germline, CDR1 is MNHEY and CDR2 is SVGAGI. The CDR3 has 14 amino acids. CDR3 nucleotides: TGTGCCAGCAGATTAGGGGGGGTTGGTGAAAAACTGTTTTTT. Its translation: CASRLGGVGEKLFF.

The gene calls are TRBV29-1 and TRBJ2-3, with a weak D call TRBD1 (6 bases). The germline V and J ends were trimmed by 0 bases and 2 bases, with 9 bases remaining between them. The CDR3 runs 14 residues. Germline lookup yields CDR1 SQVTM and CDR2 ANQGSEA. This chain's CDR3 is CSVEEGAPTDTQYF. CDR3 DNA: TGCAGCGTTGAAGAGGGGGCCCCCACAGATACGCAGTATTTT.

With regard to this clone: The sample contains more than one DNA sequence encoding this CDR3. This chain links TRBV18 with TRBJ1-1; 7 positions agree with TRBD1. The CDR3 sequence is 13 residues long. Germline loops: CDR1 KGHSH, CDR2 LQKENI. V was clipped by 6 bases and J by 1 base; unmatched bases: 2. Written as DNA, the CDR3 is TGTGCCAGCTCGCGGGACAGGAACACTGAAGCTTTCTTT. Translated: CASSRDRNTEAFF.

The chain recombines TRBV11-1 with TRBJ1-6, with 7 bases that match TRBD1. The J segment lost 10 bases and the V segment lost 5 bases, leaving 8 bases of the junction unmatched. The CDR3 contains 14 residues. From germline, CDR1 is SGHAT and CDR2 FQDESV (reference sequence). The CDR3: CASSGRGYLSPLHF. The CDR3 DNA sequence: TGTGCCAGCAGCGGCAGGGGGTACTTGTCACCCCTCCACTTT. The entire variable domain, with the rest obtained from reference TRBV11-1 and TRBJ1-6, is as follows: EAEVAQSPRYKITEKSQAVAFWCDPISGHATLYWYRQILGQGPELLVQFQDESVVDDSQLPKDRFSAERLKGVDSTLKIQPAELGDSAMYLCASSGRGYLSPLHFGNGTRLTVT.

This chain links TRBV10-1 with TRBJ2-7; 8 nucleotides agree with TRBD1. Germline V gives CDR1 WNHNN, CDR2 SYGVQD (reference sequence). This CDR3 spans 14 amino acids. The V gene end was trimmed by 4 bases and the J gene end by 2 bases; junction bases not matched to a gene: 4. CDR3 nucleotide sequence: TGCGCCAGCAGTGGGACAGGGCCCCCCTACGAGCAGTACTTC. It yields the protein CASSGTGPPYEQYF.